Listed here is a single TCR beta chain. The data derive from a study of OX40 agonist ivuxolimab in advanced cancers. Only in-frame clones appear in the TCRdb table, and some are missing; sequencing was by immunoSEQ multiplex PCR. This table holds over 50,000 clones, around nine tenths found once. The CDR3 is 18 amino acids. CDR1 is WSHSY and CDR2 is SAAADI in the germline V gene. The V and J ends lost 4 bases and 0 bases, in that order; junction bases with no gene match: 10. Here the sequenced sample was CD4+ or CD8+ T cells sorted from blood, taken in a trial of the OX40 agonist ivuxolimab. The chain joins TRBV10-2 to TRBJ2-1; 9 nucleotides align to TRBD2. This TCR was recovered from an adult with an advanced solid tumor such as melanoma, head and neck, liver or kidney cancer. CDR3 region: CASSGGSGRTSSYNEQFF. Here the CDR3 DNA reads TGCGCCAGCAGTGGTGGAAGCGGGAGGACGAGCTCCTACAATGAGCAGTTCTTC.